The rows below give T cell receptor beta chains drawn from one sample of a study of shared clonotypes between healthy human individuals. Repertoires were generated with immunoSEQ multiplex PCR, while TCRdb's copy carries only in-frame clones and drops some. The table includes 300,000 or so clones, under 80% detected once. Sequenced material: memory CD4+ T cells sorted from blood. Receptors were obtained from a man younger than 40 in good health. Each CDR3 is given with its conserved first and last residue. A D gene is named only where the DNA matches it firmly. Size is omitted from some rows. Given values are once, few, many or a class for expanded clones.

CDR3aa	CDR3nt	d_gene	v_gene	j_gene	abundance
CASSPTGIEEHGYTF	TGTGCCAGCAGTCCGACAGGGATAGAGGAACATGGCTACACCTTC	TRBD1	TRBV28	TRBJ1-2	once
CASSDLRRGQETQYF	TGTGCCAGCAGTGACTTGAGGAGGGGACAAGAGACCCAGTACTTC	-	TRBV6-1	TRBJ2-5	-
CASSSTGYNEQFF	TGTGCCAGCAGCTCTACAGGGTACAATGAGCAGTTCTTC	-	TRBV7-9	TRBJ2-1	-
CASSQGGNKNIQYF	TGCGCCAGCAGCCAAGGGGGCAACAAAAACATTCAGTACTTC	-	TRBV4-3	TRBJ2-4	-
CASSLRGLGEKLFF	TGTGCCAGCAGCTTAAGGGGCCTAGGGGAAAAACTGTTTTTT	-	TRBV7-9	TRBJ1-4	-
CASSLSEGGELFF	TGTGCCAGCAGTTTATCCGAGGGCGGGGAGCTGTTTTTT	-	TRBV28	TRBJ2-2	few
CASTQRHTGPQETQYF	TGTGCCAGCACTCAAAGGCACACAGGGCCCCAAGAGACCCAGTACTTC	-	TRBV25-1	TRBJ2-5	once
CASSQGGFKGPGHRQETQYF	TGCGCCAGCAGCCAAGGTGGGTTTAAGGGGCCGGGACACCGACAAGAGACCCAGTACTTC	-	TRBV4-1	TRBJ2-5	-
CASSPEGTSGGSSYNEQFF	TGTGCCAGCTCACCAGAAGGGACTAGCGGGGGTAGCTCCTACAATGAGCAGTTCTTC	TRBD2	TRBV18	TRBJ2-1	-
CATSNTAGATNEKLFF	TGTGCCACCAGCAATACCGCCGGAGCAACTAATGAAAAACTGTTTTTT	-	TRBV15	TRBJ1-4	-
CASSGALSGAADNEQFF	TGTGCCAGCAGTGGAGCTTTGTCGGGCGCCGCGGACAATGAGCAGTTCTTC	-	TRBV6-1	TRBJ2-1	few
CASRVGWTGLGEAFF	TGCGCCAGCAGAGTGGGATGGACAGGGTTGGGTGAAGCTTTCTTT	TRBD1	TRBV5-1	TRBJ1-1	-
CASSSQGSPNEKLFF	TGTGCCAGCAGCTCACAGGGGTCCCCTAATGAAAAACTGTTTTTT	TRBD1	TRBV5-6	TRBJ1-4	-
CASSFQNNQPQHF	TGTGCCAGCAGCTTCCAGAACAATCAGCCCCAGCATTTT	-	TRBV7-8	TRBJ1-5	few
CASSHWDRGNIQYF	TGTGCCAGCAGCCACTGGGACAGGGGGAACATTCAGTACTTC	TRBD1	TRBV14	TRBJ2-4	few
CASSDGNLPDGYTF	TGTGCCAGCAGTGACGGCAACTTACCAGATGGCTACACCTTC	-	TRBV2	TRBJ1-2	-
CASSLAGALNEKLFF	TGTGCCAGCAGTTTAGCGGGGGCGCTTAATGAAAAACTGTTTTTT	-	TRBV28	TRBJ1-4	once
CASSLNGGSPGTQYF	TGTGCCAGCAGCCTCAACGGAGGGTCCCCGGGGACCCAGTACTTC	-	TRBV14	TRBJ2-5	few